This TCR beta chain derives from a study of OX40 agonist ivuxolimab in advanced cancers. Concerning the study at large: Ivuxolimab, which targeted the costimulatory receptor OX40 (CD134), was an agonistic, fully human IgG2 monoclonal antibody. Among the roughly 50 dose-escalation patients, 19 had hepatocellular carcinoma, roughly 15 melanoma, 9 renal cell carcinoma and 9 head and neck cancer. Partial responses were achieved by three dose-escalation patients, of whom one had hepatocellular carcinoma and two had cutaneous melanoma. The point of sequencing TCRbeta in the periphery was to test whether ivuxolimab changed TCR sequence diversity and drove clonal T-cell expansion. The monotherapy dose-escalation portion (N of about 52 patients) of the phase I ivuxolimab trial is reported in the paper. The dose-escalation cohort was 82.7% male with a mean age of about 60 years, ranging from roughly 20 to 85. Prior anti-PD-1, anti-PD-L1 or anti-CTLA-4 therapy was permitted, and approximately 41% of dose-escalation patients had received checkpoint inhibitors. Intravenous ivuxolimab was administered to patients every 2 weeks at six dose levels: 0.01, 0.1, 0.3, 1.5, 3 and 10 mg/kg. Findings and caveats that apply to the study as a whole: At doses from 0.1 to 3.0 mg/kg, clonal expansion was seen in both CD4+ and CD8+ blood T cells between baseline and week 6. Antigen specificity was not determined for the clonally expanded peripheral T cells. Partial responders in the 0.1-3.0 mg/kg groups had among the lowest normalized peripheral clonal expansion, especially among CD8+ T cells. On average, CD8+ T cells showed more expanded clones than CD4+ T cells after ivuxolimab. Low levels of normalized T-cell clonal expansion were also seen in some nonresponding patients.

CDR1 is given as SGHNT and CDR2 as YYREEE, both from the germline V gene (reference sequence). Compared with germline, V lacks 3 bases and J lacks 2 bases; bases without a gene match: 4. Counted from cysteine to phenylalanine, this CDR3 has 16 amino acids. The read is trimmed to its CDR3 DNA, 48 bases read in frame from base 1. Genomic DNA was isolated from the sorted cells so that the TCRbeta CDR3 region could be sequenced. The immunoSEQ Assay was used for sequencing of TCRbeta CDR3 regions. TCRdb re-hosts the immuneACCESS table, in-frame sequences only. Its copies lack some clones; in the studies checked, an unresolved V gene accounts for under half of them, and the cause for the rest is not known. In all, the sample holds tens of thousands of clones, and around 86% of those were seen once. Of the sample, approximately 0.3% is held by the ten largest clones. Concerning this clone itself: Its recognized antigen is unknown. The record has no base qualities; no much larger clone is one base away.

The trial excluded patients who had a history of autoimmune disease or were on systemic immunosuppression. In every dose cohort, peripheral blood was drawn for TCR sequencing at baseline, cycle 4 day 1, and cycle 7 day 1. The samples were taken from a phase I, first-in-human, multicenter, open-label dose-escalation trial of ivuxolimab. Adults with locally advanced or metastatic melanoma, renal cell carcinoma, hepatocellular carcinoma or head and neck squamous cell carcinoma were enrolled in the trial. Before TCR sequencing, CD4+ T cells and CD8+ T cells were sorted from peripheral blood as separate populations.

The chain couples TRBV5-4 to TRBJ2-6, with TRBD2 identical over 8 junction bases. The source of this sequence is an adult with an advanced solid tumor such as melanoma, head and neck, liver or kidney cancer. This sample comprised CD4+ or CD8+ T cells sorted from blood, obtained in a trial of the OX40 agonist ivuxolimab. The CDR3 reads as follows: CASSSGGAPGANVLTF. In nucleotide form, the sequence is TGTGCCAGCAGCTCCGGGGGGGCACCTGGGGCCAACGTCCTGACTTTC.